A selection of T cell receptor beta chains follows, all from one sample in a study of regulatory T cells in long-lasting Graves disease. MiXCR, run by TCRdb on the multiplex PCR reads, gives a single entry per CDR3 protein. Counted here are over 400,000 distinct CDR3 sequences, about 15% occurring once; the ten biggest clones make up over 15%. These same records also appear under a second study, on T cells in Graves' hyperthyroidism and ophthalmopathy.

The sequencing used peripheral blood mononuclear cells (PBMCs), collected at new diagnosis, from a patient treated with antithyroid drugs. These TCRs come from a woman in her fifties or sixties with Graves disease. The CDR3 runs from the conserved cysteine through the conserved F or W. The D gene is left open where the match is weak. The size field is filled for only some rows; it gives once, few, many or a size class.

d_call j_call cdr3_length clone_size v_call cdr3_aa cdr3_nt
TRBD1 TRBJ2-6 19 . TRBV11-2 CASSEHRDRGFSGANVLTF TGTGCCAGCAGCGAACACCGGGACAGGGGCTTCTCTGGGGCCAACGTCCTGACTTTC
TRBD2 TRBJ2-2 16 many TRBV12-3/TRBV12-4 CASSFLAGVGTGELFF TGTGCCAGCAGTTTTCTAGCGGGAGTTGGCACCGGGGAGCTGTTTTTT
TRBD1 TRBJ2-1 15 many TRBV10-1 CASSQAGTVFNEQFF TGCGCCAGCAGTCAAGCCGGGACAGTTTTTAATGAGCAGTTCTTC
. TRBJ1-5 14 many TRBV2 CASSLRQINQPQHF TGTGCCAGCAGCCTTAGACAGATCAATCAGCCCCAGCATTTT
. TRBJ1-1 15 many TRBV3-1 CASSRARAANTEAFF TGTGCCAGCAGCCGCGCACGGGCCGCGAACACTGAAGCTTTCTTT
TRBD2 TRBJ2-1 14 many TRBV3-1 CASSQGLEYNEQFF TGTGCCAGCAGCCAGGGACTAGAGTACAATGAGCAGTTCTTC
. TRBJ1-5 15 many TRBV18 CASSPRAGRNQPQHF TGTGCCAGCTCCCCCCGAGCCGGTCGCAATCAGCCCCAGCATTTT
TRBD1 TRBJ2-1 18 many TRBV7-2 CASSSLQGARGFYNEQFF TGTGCCAGCAGCTCGCTACAGGGGGCGCGGGGTTTCTACAATGAGCAGTTCTTC
TRBD1 TRBJ2-7 16 many TRBV29-1 CSVEERIGTGLYEQYF TGCAGCGTTGAAGAACGGATCGGGACAGGGCTCTACGAGCAGTACTTC
. TRBJ2-5 12 many TRBV28 CASSATLETQYF TGTGCCAGCAGTGCCACCTTAGAGACCCAGTACTTC
. TRBJ2-4 13 many TRBV12-3/TRBV12-4 CASSLWGENIQYF TGTGCCAGCAGTTTATGGGGGGAAAACATTCAGTACTTC
. TRBJ1-1 12 many TRBV5-1 CASSLAGPEAFF TGCGCCAGCAGCTTGGCGGGGCCTGAAGCTTTCTTT
. TRBJ2-3 13 . TRBV20-1 CSATTSSQDTQYF TGCAGTGCTACTACTAGCAGTCAGGATACGCAGTATTTT
. TRBJ1-4 14 . TRBV7-9 CASSVEGLYEKLFF TGTGCCAGCAGCGTAGAAGGCCTCTACGAAAAACTGTTTTTT
. TRBJ2-5 13 many TRBV7-9 CASSFIAAATQYF TGTGCCAGCAGCTTTATAGCGGCCGCGACCCAGTACTTC
TRBD1 TRBJ2-7 14 many TRBV7-8 CASNTHRGRNEQYF TGTGCCAGCAACACACACAGGGGAAGGAACGAGCAGTACTTC
. TRBJ1-6 15 many TRBV27 CASSRTRGTDSPLHF TGTGCCAGCAGTCGAACCCGGGGAACTGATTCACCCCTCCACTTT
. TRBJ1-4 15 . TRBV19 CASSILGATNEKLFF TGTGCCAGTAGTATTCTCGGGGCAACTAATGAAAAACTGTTTTTT